This TCR beta chain was found in a study of T-cell memory formation after mild COVID-19. Points from the study as a whole: Clones contracting across day 15 to 85 had a balanced CD4/CD8 profile; later expanding clones leaned CD4+.

This CDR3 spans 14 amino acids. Trimming took off 6 bases at V and 0 bases at J, with 12 bases between the two ends. About this clonotype itself: The antigen remains undetermined.

Via MiXCR, TCRdb re-called the 5' RACE reads, giving one row per CDR3 protein. The sample shows about 240,000 distinct CDR3 sequences, approximately 9% of them seen only once. The chain joins TRBV12-3 or TRBV12-4 to TRBJ2-7, with D tentatively TRBD2 (6 bases). The TCR sequence derives from a young man who had mild COVID-19 (a few samples of this study predate the infection). Cell type and time point are not known. The sequenced sample was PBMCs or a T cell subset sorted from them (not recorded which). The CDR3: CASRRDVSSYEQYF. CDR3 nucleotides: TGTGCCAGCAGGCGGGACGTAAGCTCCTACGAGCAGTACTTC.